Presented here are 5 T cell receptor beta chains from one specimen sequenced in a study of blood T cell repertoires in COVID-19. TCRdb keeps only in-frame clones here, not all; method: immunoSEQ multiplex PCR. The sample lists over 150,000 clones; approximately 91% were seen once. Sequenced: peripheral blood. The receptors originated from a man aged 18 to 35 with acute or convalescent COVID-19.

This chain uses TRBV6-2 or TRBV6-3 with TRBJ2-3; 7 nucleotides agree with TRBD2. The CDR3 covers 13 residues. CDR1 and CDR2 (germline): MNHEY, SVGEGT. V trimming: 6 bases; J trimming: 4 bases; junction bases outside the gene matches: 4. This chain's CDR3 is CASSAGESDTQYF. The CDR3 DNA is TGTGCCAGCAGCGCGGGAGAATCAGATACGCAGTATTTT.

The chain recombines TRBV29-1 with TRBJ2-3; TRBD1 might be the D (6 bases). The V gene lost 5 bases and the J gene lost 3 bases, with 15 bases spanning the gap. This CDR3 region has 14 residues. Germline CDR1 and CDR2: SQVTM and ANQGSEA. DNA of the CDR3: TGCAGCGTTCCCGGAAGGGGGTTGACAGATACGCAGTATTTT. It specifies CSVPGRGLTDTQYF.

The chain joins TRBV11-3 to TRBJ2-7; no firm D call. The ends were cut back, 3 bases at V and 6 bases at J, with 21 bases in the middle. The germline V gene has CDR1 SGHNT and CDR2 YENEEA. This CDR3 spans 16 amino acids. The CDR3 spells CASSFKVRISPSEQYF. In nucleotides, the CDR3 is TGTGCCAGCAGCTTTAAGGTCCGAATTTCTCCTAGCGAGCAGTACTTC.

CDR3 sequence reads: CASSLTILPSPVTNSYEQYF. In nucleotides, the CDR3 is TGCGCCAGCAGCCTCACTATCTTACCTAGTCCCGTTACTAACTCCTACGAGCAGTACTTC. The chain joins TRBV5-1 to TRBJ2-7, with D unresolved. V lost 4 bases to trimming and J lost 0 bases, with 29 bases between them. The CDR3 totals 20 residues. In germline, CDR1 is SGHRS, CDR2 YFSETQ.

The chain has TRBV19 and TRBJ1-2; 8 bases agree with TRBD1. Trimming removed 3 bases from V and 4 bases from J; junction bases left unmatched: 7. CDR3 length: 15 amino acids. In germline, CDR1 is LNHDA, CDR2 SQIVND (reference sequence). The CDR3 here is CASSIPGTGVYGYTF. DNA for the CDR3: TGTGCCAGTAGTATCCCCGGGACAGGCGTCTATGGCTACACCTTC. The whole variable domain, remainder taken from reference TRBV19 and TRBJ1-2, is DGGITQSPKYLFRKEGQNVTLSCEQNLNHDAMYWYRQDPGQGLRLIYYSQIVNDFQKGDIAEGYSVSREKKESFPLTVTSAQKNPTAFYLCASSIPGTGVYGYTFGSGTRLTVV.